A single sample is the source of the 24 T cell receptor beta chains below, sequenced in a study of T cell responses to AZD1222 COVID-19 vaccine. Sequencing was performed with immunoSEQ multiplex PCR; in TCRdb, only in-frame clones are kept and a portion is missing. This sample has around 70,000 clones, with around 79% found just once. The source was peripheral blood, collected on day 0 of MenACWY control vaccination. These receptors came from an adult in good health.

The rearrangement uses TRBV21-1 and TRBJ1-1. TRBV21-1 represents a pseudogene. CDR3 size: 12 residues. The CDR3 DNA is TGTGCCAGAGGACGGGTGCGCACTGAAGCTTTCTTT. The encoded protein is CARGRVRTEAFF.

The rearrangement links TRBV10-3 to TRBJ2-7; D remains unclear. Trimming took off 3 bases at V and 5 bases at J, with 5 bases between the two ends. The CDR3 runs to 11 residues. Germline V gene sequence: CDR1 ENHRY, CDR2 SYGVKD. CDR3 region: CAISEGNEQYF. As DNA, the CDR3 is TGTGCCATCAGTGAAGGAAACGAGCAGTACTTC.

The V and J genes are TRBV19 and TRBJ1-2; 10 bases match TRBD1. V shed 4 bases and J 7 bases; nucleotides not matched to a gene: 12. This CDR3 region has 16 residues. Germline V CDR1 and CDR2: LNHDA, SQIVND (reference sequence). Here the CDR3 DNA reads TGTGCCAGTAGTACGACAGGGGGCGCGCCACTTACTGGCTACACCTTC. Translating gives CASSTTGGAPLTGYTF.

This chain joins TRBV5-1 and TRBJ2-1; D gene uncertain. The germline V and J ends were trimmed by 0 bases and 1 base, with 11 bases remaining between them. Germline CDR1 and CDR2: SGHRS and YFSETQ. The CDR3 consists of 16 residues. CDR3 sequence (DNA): TGCGCCAGCAGCTTGGCAAGGGTTTGGTCCTACAATGAGCAGTTCTTC. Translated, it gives CASSLARVWSYNEQFF.

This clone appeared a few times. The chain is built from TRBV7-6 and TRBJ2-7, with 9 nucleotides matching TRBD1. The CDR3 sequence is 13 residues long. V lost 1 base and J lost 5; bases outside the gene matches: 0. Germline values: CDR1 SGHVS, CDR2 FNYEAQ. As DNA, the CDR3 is TGTGCCAGCAGCTTAGGGGACAGGGACGAGCAGTACTTC. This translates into CASSLGDRDEQYF.

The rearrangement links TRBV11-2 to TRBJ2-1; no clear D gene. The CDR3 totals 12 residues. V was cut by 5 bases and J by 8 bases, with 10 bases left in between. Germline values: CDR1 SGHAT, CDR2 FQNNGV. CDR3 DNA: TGTGCCAGCAGCCATCGACGCTATGAGCAGTTCTTC. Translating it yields CASSHRRYEQFF. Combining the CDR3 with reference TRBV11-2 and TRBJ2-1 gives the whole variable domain EAGVAQSPRYKIIEKRQSVAFWCNPISGHATLYWYQQILGQGPKLLIQFQNNGVVDDSQLPKDRFSAERLKGVDSTLKIQPAKLEDSAVYLCASSHRRYEQFFGPGTRLTVL.

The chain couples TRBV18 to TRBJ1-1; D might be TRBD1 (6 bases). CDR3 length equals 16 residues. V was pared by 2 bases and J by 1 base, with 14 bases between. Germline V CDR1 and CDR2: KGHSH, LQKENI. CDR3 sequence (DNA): TGTGCCAGCTCACCAGGAGCGGGGGCGAGGAACACTGAAGCTTTCTTT. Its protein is CASSPGAGARNTEAFF.

Here the CDR3 reads CASSITRDNEQFF. CDR3 bases: TGTGCCAGTAGTATTACCCGAGACAATGAGCAGTTCTTC. The chain combines TRBV19 with TRBJ2-1; the D is unclear. There are 13 residues in the CDR3. Germline assignment: CDR1 LNHDA and CDR2 SQIVND (reference sequence). Between the trimmed V and J ends, which lost 3 bases and 5 bases, there was a span of 8 bases.

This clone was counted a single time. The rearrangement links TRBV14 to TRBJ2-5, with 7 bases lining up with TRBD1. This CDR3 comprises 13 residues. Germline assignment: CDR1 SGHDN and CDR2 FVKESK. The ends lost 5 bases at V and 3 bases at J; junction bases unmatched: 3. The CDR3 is CASSDRVKETQYF. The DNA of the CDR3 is TGTGCCAGCAGCGACAGGGTGAAAGAGACCCAGTACTTC.

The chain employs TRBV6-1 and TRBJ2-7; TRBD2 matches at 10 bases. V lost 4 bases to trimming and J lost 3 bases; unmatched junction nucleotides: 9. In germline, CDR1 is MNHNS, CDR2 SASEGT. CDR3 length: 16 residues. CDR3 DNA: TGTGCCAGCAGTGTAATTGGGACTAGCGCCTACTACGAGCAGTACTTC. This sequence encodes CASSVIGTSAYYEQYF.

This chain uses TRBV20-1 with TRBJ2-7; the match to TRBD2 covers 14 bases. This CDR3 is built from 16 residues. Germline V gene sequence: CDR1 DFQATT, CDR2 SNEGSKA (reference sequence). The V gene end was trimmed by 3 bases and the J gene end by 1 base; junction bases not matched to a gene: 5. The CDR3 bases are TGCAGTGCTAGTTCGGGACTAGCGGGAGAATCCTACGAGCAGTACTTC. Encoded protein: CSASSGLAGESYEQYF.

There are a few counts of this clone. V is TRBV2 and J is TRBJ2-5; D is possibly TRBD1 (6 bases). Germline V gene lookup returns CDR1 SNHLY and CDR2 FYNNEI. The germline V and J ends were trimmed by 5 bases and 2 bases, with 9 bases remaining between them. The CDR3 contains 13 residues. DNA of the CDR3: TGTGCCAGCAGTTGGACAGTTCAAGAGACCCAGTACTTC. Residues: CASSWTVQETQYF.

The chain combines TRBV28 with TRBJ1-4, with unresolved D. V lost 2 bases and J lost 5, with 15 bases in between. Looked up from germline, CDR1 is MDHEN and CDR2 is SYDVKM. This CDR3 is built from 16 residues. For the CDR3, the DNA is TGTGCCAGCAGTTTAAGCGAGGCTCAGCTCAATGAAAAACTGTTTTTT. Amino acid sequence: CASSLSEAQLNEKLFF.

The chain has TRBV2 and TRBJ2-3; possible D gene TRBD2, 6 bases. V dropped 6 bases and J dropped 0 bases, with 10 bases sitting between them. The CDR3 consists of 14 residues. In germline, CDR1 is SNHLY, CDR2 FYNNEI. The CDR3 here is CASRRDPSTDTQYF. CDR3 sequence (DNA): TGTGCCAGCAGGCGGGATCCTAGCACAGATACGCAGTATTTT.

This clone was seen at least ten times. CDR3 nucleotide sequence: TGTGCCAGCTCACCGGGATCGAACACTGAAGCTTTCTTT. This sequence encodes CASSPGSNTEAFF. The chain has TRBV18 and TRBJ1-1; no reliable D call. Germline V CDR1 and CDR2: KGHSH, LQKENI. Trimming shortened V by 3 bases and J by 1 base, and 6 bases separated the two germline ends. This CDR3 is 13 amino acids long.

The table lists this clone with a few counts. The CDR3 DNA reads as TGTGCCAGCAGCTTAACGAGACAAGAGACCGGGGAGCTGTTTTTT. Its translation is CASSLTRQETGELFF. The V and J genes are TRBV7-8 and TRBJ2-2; no definite D call. V lost 2 bases, J lost 5 bases, and 12 bases lay in between. This CDR3 has 15 amino acids. Looked up from germline, CDR1 is SGHVS and CDR2 is FQNEAQ.

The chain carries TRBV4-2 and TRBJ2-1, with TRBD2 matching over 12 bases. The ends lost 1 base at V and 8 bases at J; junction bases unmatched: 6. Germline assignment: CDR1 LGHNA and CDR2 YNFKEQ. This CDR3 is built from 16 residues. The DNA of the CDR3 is TGTGCCAGCAGCCAAGTCCTAGCGGGAGGGCCTGATGAGCAGTTCTTC. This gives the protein CASSQVLAGGPDEQFF.

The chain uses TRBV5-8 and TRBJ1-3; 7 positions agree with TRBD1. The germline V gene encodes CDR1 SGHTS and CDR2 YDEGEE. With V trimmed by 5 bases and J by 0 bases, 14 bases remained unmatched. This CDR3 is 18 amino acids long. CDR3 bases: TGTGCCAGCAGACAAACAGGGGTTCACTCGAGCTCTGGAAACACCATATATTTT. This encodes CASRQTGVHSSSGNTIYF.

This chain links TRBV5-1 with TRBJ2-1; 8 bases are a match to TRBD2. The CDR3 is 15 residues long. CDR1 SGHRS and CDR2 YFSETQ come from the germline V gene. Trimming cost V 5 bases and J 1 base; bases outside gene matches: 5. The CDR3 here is CASSSGGESYNEQFF. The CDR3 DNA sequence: TGCGCCAGCAGTTCCGGGGGGGAATCCTACAATGAGCAGTTCTTC.

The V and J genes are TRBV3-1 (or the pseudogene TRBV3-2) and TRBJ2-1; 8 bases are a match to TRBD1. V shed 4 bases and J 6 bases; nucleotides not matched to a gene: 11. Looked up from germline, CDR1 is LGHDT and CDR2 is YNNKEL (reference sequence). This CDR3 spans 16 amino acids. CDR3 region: CASSRGGTGLTNEQFF. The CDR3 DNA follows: TGTGCCAGCAGCCGAGGAGGGACAGGACTGACCAATGAGCAGTTCTTC.

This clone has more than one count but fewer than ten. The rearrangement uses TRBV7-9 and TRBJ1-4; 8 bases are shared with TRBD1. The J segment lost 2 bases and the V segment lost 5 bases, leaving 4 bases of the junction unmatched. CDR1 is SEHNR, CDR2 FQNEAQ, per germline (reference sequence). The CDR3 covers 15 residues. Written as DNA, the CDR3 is TGTGCCAGCAGCCCAGGGGACAGGACTAATGAAAAACTGTTTTTT. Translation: CASSPGDRTNEKLFF. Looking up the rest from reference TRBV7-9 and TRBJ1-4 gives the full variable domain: DTGVSQNPRHKITKRGQNVTFRCDPISEHNRLYWYRQTLGQGPEFLTYFQNEAQLEKSRLLSDRFSAERPKGSFSTLEIQRTEQGDSAMYLCASSPGDRTNEKLFFGSGTQLSVL.

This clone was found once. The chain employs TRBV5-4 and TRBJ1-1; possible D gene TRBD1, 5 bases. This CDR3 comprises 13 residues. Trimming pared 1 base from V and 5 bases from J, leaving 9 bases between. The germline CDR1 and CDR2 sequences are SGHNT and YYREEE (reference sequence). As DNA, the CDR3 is TGTGCCAGCAGCTTGCCATCAGGGACTGAAGCTTTCTTT. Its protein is CASSLPSGTEAFF.

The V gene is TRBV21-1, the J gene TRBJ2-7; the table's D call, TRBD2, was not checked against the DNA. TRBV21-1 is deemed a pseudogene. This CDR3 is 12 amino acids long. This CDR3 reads CASGRGFYEQYF. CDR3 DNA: TGTGCCAGCGGGCGGGGGTTTTACGAGCAGTACTTC.

This CDR3 reads CASSDLKWETQYF. DNA for the CDR3: TGTGCCAGCAGTGATTTAAAATGGGAGACCCAGTACTTC. This chain joins TRBV2 and TRBJ2-5; D unresolved. This CDR3 is 13 amino acids long. V lost 3 bases and J 5 bases, leaving 10 bases between the germline ends. The V gene's germline CDR1 is SNHLY and CDR2 FYNNEI.